This entry lists 5 T cell receptor beta chains sequenced from one sample in a study of neurological immune-mediated disorders. MiXCR, applied by TCRdb to the 5' RACE reads, yields one record per CDR3 protein. This sample has over 70,000 distinct CDR3 sequences, with roughly 10% found just once. The time point: longitudinal time-point 1 (baseline). Material: PBMCs. These TCRs come from a man aged 25 to 45 in good health.

There are many counts of this clonotype. The chain couples TRBV10-3 to TRBJ2-2; D is uncertain. The length of the CDR3 is 12 residues. V gave up 6 bases and J gave up 3 bases, with 5 bases separating them. Per germline, CDR1 ENHRY and CDR2 SYGVKD. The CDR3: CAISRDTGELFF. Here the CDR3 DNA reads TGTGCCATCAGCCGAGACACCGGGGAGCTGTTTTTT.

In its sample, this clonotype was seen a few times. V usage is TRBV20-1 and J usage is TRBJ2-1; 14 positions agree with TRBD2. CDR1 DFQATT and CDR2 SNEGSKA come from the germline V gene (reference sequence). V gave up 0 bases and J gave up 10 bases; unmatched junction bases: 14. This CDR3 spans 18 amino acids. CDR3 sequence (DNA): TGCAGTGCTAGAGATTTTTGGGGACTAGCGGGAGCAGTTAGGGAGCAGTTCTTC. It specifies CSARDFWGLAGAVREQFF.

In this sample, this clonotype turned up many times. This sequence joins TRBV4-1 and TRBJ2-2; TRBD2 aligns across 8 bases. Germline CDR1 MGHRA, CDR2 YSYEKL. The trim removed 0 bases at V and 5 bases at J, leaving 5 bases unmatched. The CDR3 sequence is 16 residues long. The CDR3 sequence is CASSQEIRGGTGELFF. The CDR3 coding sequence is TGCGCCAGCAGCCAAGAGATCCGGGGGGGGACCGGGGAGCTGTTTTTT.

Remarks on this clonotype: A much more abundant neighbour one base away suggests this may be a read error. This chain links TRBV12-3 or TRBV12-4 with TRBJ1-2; D unclear. V lost 6 bases and J 8 bases, leaving 19 bases between the germline ends. The CDR3 is 14 amino acids. In nucleotides, the CDR3 is TGTGCCAGCAGGGCGACCGGGATAGGGTTCGGCTACACCTTC. Residues: CASRATGIGFGYTF.

V usage is TRBV15 and J usage is TRBJ1-6; D gene unclear. The CDR3 consists of 15 residues. Trimming stripped 1 base from V and 7 bases from J, with 11 bases between. Germline V CDR1 and CDR2: LNHNV, YYDKDF (reference sequence). DNA of the CDR3: TGTGCCACCAGCAGAGCCATATCCGGGAATTCACCCCTCCACTTT. It codes for CATSRAISGNSPLHF.